The next 2 T cell receptor beta chains were all read from a single sample in a study of human T cells and chemical hapten exposure. A single record per CDR3 protein comes from TCRdb applying MiXCR to the RACE reads. The sample consists of 45,000 to 60,000 distinct CDR3 sequences, 12% of them appearing once. Time point indicated: patch test 3, about 24 weeks after DPC sensitization. Treatment given: therapeutic diphenylcyclopropenone sensitization with weekly scalp DPC. Sequences were derived from whole blood, sampled in connection with sensitization to the hapten diphenylcyclopropenone (DPC). These receptors were obtained from a man aged 25-40 years with alopecia areata. Some clones in this sample may be carry-over from other donors' samples.

The rearrangement links TRBV12-3 or TRBV12-4 to TRBJ2-3; the D gene is possibly TRBD1 (5 bases). V lost 2 bases, J lost 3 bases, and 12 bases lay in between. This CDR3 spans 15 amino acids. The CDR3 sequence: CASSLLVGLTDTQYF. Written as DNA, the CDR3 is TGTGCCAGCAGTTTATTAGTGGGGCTTACAGATACGCAGTATTTT.

This clonotype has more than one count but fewer than ten. This chain's CDR3 is CASSLPDRGSYNEQFF. For the CDR3, the DNA is TGTGCCAGCAGCTTACCCGACAGGGGCTCCTACAATGAGCAGTTCTTC. The chain employs TRBV7-2 and TRBJ2-1; 8 positions agree with TRBD1. CDR1 SGHTA and CDR2 FQGNSA come from the germline V gene. The V gene end was trimmed by 2 bases and the J gene end by 0 bases; junction bases not matched to a gene: 3. The CDR3 sequence is 16 residues long.